Listed below are T cell receptor beta chains from one sample, sequenced in a study of T cell responses to AZD1222 COVID-19 vaccine. Only in-frame clones appear in the TCRdb table, and some are missing; sequencing was by immunoSEQ multiplex PCR. The sample consists of 100,000 to 120,000 clones, 81% of them appearing once. This material consisted of peripheral blood, taken on day 0 of AZD1222 vaccination. These TCRs come from an adult in good health. Both conserved end residues are part of each CDR3. A D gene is named only where the DNA matches it firmly. Some rows have no size entry. The others give once, few or many, or a class for an expanded clone.

J gene | V gene | D gene | clone size | CDR3 protein | CDR3 DNA
TRBJ1-1 | TRBV28 | . | . | CASKLPGLNTEAFF | TGTGCCAGCAAGCTCCCGGGTCTGAACACTGAAGCTTTCTTT
TRBJ1-5 | TRBV18 | . | . | CASSPPGQQPQHF | TGTGCCAGCTCACCACCAGGGCAGCAGCCCCAGCATTTT
TRBJ2-1 | TRBV7-2 | . | . | CASSPGGTLVSQFF | TGTGCCAGCAGCCCCGGCGGGACTTTAGTTAGTCAGTTCTTC
TRBJ1-1 | TRBV7-8 | . | . | CASTSWGGFSGTEAFF | TGTGCCAGCACCTCATGGGGGGGTTTTAGCGGCACTGAAGCTTTCTTT
TRBJ2-7 | TRBV28 | . | . | CASSSHPTGVIQYF | TGTGCCAGCAGTTCCCACCCTACAGGTGTAATACAGTACTTC
TRBJ2-7 | TRBV28 | TRBD1 | . | CASSPTGAYEQYF | TGTGCCAGCAGTCCCACAGGGGCCTACGAGCAGTACTTC
TRBJ1-6 | TRBV30 | . | few | CAWSVLWTANSPLHF | TGTGCCTGGAGTGTACTTTGGACGGCTAATTCACCCCTCCACTTT
TRBJ1-1 | TRBV27 | . | . | CASSSRRTGSEAFF | TGTGCCAGCAGTTCCCGACGTACAGGATCTGAAGCTTTCTTT
TRBJ2-1 | TRBV11-2 | . | . | CASNPRSVARSYNEQFF | TGTGCCAGCAACCCGAGGTCAGTGGCCCGCTCCTACAATGAGCAGTTCTTC
TRBJ2-1 | TRBV11-2 | . | . | CASSLAPVNEQFF | TGTGCCAGCAGCTTAGCGCCGGTCAATGAGCAGTTCTTC
TRBJ2-5 | TRBV5-1 | . | . | CASSLPGTGETQYF | TGCGCCAGCAGTTTGCCGGGGACTGGGGAGACCCAGTACTTC
TRBJ1-2 | TRBV19 | TRBD1 | . | CASLGGPLRYGYTF | TGTGCCAGTTTAGGGGGCCCCCTTAGGTATGGCTACACCTTC
TRBJ1-1 | TRBV6-2/TRBV6-3 | TRBD1 | . | CASSYRQGAKTEAFF | TGTGCCAGCAGTTACCGCCAGGGGGCTAAGACTGAAGCTTTCTTT
TRBJ1-3 | TRBV7-2 | . | . | CASSFSRAGSGNTIYF | TGTGCCAGCAGCTTTAGCCGTGCGGGATCTGGAAACACCATATATTTT